The 3 T cell receptor beta chains listed next were all sequenced from one sample in a study of Graves' ophthalmopathy and Graves' hyperthyroidism (dated by TCRdb to 2016 to 2018). TCRdb names Illumina HiSeq 2000 as the instrument used. TCR beta CDR3 regions were amplified from RNA transcripts for repertoire sequencing. The first round was an RT-PCR using HTBI primers with the Qiagen OneStep RT-PCR kit, and this first round was followed by a second-round multiplex PCR, then size selection and purification. The raw public reads went through TCRdb reprocessing: fastp at Q25, MiXCR clone calling, in-frame beta chains kept. Records with the same CDR3 protein are collapsed into one entry carrying the most frequent genes and DNA. This sample has approximately 410,000 distinct CDR3 sequences in its table, and 15% of those were observed once. The top ten constitute roughly 7% of the sample. Sequencing was performed on peripheral blood. These TCRs come from a young woman with stable Graves' hyperthyroidism. Donor details come from another sample of the same person, matched by shared clones.

In its sample, this clonotype was seen many times. The rearrangement joins TRBV6-2 or TRBV6-3 to TRBJ1-5; TRBD1 matches 8 bases. Trimming cost V 0 bases and J 5 bases; bases outside gene matches: 15. This CDR3 has 19 amino acids. The V gene's germline CDR1 is MNHEY and CDR2 SVGEGT. In nucleotides, the CDR3 is TGTGCCAGCAGTTACTCCTCGGACAGGGAGGCACCAACCGATCAGCCCCAGCATTTT. Amino acids: CASSYSSDREAPTDQPQHF.

This clonotype came up many times. This chain uses TRBV5-1 with TRBJ1-6; D is uncertain. Trimming took 0 bases from V and 7 from J, leaving 8 bases between them. Germline loops: CDR1 SGHRS, CDR2 YFSETQ. The CDR3 extends over 14 amino acids. The CDR3 coding sequence is TGCGCCAGCAGCTTGGGACGGACCAATTCACCCCTCCACTTT. Translation: CASSLGRTNSPLHF.

This clonotype appeared many times. The chain recombines TRBV4-2 with TRBJ1-6; D is possibly TRBD1 (5 bases). The germline V and J ends were trimmed by 0 bases and 9 bases, with 12 bases remaining between them. The CDR3 is 15 residues long. Germline V gene lookup returns CDR1 LGHNA and CDR2 YNFKEQ. The CDR3 is CASSQEGGGSSPLHF. In DNA, the CDR3 is TGTGCCAGCAGCCAAGAGGGGGGGGGGAGTTCACCCCTCCACTTT.